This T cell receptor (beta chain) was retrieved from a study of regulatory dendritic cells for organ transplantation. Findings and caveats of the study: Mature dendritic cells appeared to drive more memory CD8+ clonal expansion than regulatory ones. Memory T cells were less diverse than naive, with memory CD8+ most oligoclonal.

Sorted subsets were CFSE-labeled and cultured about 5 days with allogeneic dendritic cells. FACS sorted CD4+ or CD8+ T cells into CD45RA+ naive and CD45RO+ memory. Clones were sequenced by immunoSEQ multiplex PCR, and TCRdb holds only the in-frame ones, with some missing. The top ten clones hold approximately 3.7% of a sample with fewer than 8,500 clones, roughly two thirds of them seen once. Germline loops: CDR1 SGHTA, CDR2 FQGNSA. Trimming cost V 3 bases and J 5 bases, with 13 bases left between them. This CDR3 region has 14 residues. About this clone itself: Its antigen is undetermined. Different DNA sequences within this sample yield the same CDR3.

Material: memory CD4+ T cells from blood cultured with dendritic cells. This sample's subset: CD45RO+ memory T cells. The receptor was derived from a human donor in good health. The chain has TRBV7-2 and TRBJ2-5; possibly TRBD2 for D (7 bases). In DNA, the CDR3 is TGTGCCAGCAGCTTGGGGGGGGGCCGGGAGACCCAGTACTTC. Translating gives CASSLGGGRETQYF.